Presented here are 28 T cell receptor beta chains from one specimen sequenced in a study of cytomegalovirus exposure and HLA in healthy donors. A multiplex PCR was run with 60 Vbeta primers and 13 Jbeta primers. Only in-frame clones appear in the TCRdb table, and some are missing; sequencing was by immunoSEQ multiplex PCR. This repertoire shows about 98,000 clones, around 75% found once; its top ten account for roughly 9.8%. Material: PBMCs. The receptors were gathered from a man between 18 and 29 years old in good health and CMV-seropositive.

The rearrangement joins TRBV5-1 to TRBJ2-5; weak D call: TRBD1 (5 bases). The CDR3 covers 15 residues. CDR1 is SGHRS, CDR2 YFSETQ, per germline. With 1 base removed from V and 1 base from J, the gap between germline ends came to 11 bases. CDR3 bases: TGCGCCAGCAGCTTGTGGGGCGGTCCCCAAGAGACCCAGTACTTC. Translating gives CASSLWGGPQETQYF.

This rearrangement joins TRBV19 to TRBJ1-5; the match to TRBD1 covers 8 bases. CDR3 length: 16 residues. J gave up 3 bases and V 2 bases, and 6 bases lay outside the gene matches. Germline CDR1 is LNHDA and CDR2 is SQIVND (reference sequence). For the CDR3, the DNA is TGTGCCAGTAGTATATTTGAGGACAGGGCCAATCAGCCCCAGCATTTT. This encodes CASSIFEDRANQPQHF.

The chain recombines TRBV7-9 with TRBJ2-7; D is unclear. Germline CDR1 reads SEHNR; CDR2 reads FQNEAQ (reference sequence). The CDR3 has 12 residues. Trimming cost V 6 bases and J 0 bases, with 6 bases left between them. The CDR3 sequence: CASSRSSYEQYF. DNA of the CDR3: TGTGCCAGCAGTCGCAGCTCCTACGAGCAGTACTTC.

V gene TRBV5-1 combines with J gene TRBJ1-4; D remains unclear. Germline V lookup: CDR1 SGHRS, CDR2 YFSETQ. V lost 0 bases and J 0 bases, leaving 12 bases between the germline ends. The CDR3 extends over 17 amino acids. DNA of the CDR3: TGCGCCAGCAGCTTGGAAGGGAGGATCACAACTAATGAAAAACTGTTTTTT. Translated: CASSLEGRITTNEKLFF.

With regard to this clone: The sample has other DNA sequences that encode this CDR3 too. This sequence joins TRBV2 and TRBJ2-7; 8 nucleotides match TRBD1. Germline V lookup: CDR1 SNHLY, CDR2 FYNNEI. The CDR3 runs 14 residues. The V and J ends lost 3 bases and 2 bases, in that order; junction bases with no gene match: 3. Here the CDR3 DNA reads TGTGCCAGCAGTGAGAGACAGGGGACCTACGAGCAGTACTTC. Translated, it gives CASSERQGTYEQYF.

This clone was observed once. This chain joins TRBV7-9 and TRBJ2-1, with a weak D call TRBD1 (5 bases). The germline CDR1 and CDR2 sequences are SEHNR and FQNEAQ (reference sequence). Trimming shortened V by 1 base and J by 3 bases, and 16 bases separated the two germline ends. This CDR3 is 17 amino acids long. As DNA, the CDR3 is TGTGCCAGCAGCTTAGGTGCGATAGGGGCTTACTACAATGAGCAGTTCTTC. This codes for CASSLGAIGAYYNEQFF.

In its sample, this clone was seen a few times. The CDR3 DNA reads TGTGCCAGCAGTGAGTCAGGGAGCAATCAGCCCCAGCATTTT. It specifies CASSESGSNQPQHF. V is TRBV6-1 and J is TRBJ1-5, with D tentatively TRBD1 (5 bases). V lost 3 bases, J lost 1 base, and 7 bases lay in between. CDR1 is MNHNS and CDR2 is SASEGT in the germline V gene. The CDR3 consists of 14 residues.

On this clone: At one end the junction does not follow the germline gene, possibly because of a read error. The chain is built from TRBV5-6 and TRBJ1-5, with 8 bases aligning to TRBD1. Germline values: CDR1 SGHDT, CDR2 YYEEEE. The CDR3 runs 15 residues. The CDR3 region has the DNA TGTGCCAGCAGCAACTGGGCAGGGGGCAAACAGCCCCAGCATTTT. Amino acids: CASSNWAGGKQPQHF.

The gene calls are TRBV5-8 and TRBJ2-7; tentatively, D is TRBD2 (6 bases). Germline CDR1 is SGHTS and CDR2 is YDEGEE. V gave up 4 bases and J gave up 0 bases, with 23 bases separating them. This CDR3 spans 18 amino acids. The DNA of the CDR3 is TGTGCCAGCAGCGGTGACATAGGTAGTAGCGGTTACTCCTACGAGCAGTACTTC. Amino acids: CASSGDIGSSGYSYEQYF.

This rearrangement joins TRBV5-1 to TRBJ2-1, with 8 bases matching TRBD1. This CDR3 is 15 amino acids long. The V segment lost 1 base and the J segment 6 bases; nucleotides outside the gene matches: 6. In germline, CDR1 is SGHRS, CDR2 YFSETQ. Written as DNA, the CDR3 is TGCGCCAGCAGCTTGAGTACAGGGGGAGGCAATGAGCAGTTCTTC. Amino acids: CASSLSTGGGNEQFF.

This clone has a single count. This chain uses TRBV27 with TRBJ2-7, with 11 bases aligning to TRBD1. The CDR3 has 17 amino acids. Germline CDR1 is MNHEY and CDR2 is SMNVEV (reference sequence). J was trimmed by 2 bases and V by 2 bases; bases with no gene match: 8. The CDR3 sequence: CASSLRAPGQGAYEQYF. The CDR3 coding sequence is TGTGCCAGCAGTTTACGGGCTCCGGGACAGGGGGCCTACGAGCAGTACTTC.

This chain connects TRBV13 to TRBJ2-5; 7 nucleotides line up with TRBD1. V shed 1 base and J 4 bases; nucleotides not matched to a gene: 9. Germline CDR1 and CDR2: PRHDT and FYEKMQ (reference sequence). The CDR3 is 16 residues long. CDR3: CASSLEGQVGIETQYF. CDR3 in DNA: TGTGCCAGCAGCTTAGAAGGACAGGTTGGCATAGAGACCCAGTACTTC.

CDR3: CASSQELTGTLAVNEQFF. The DNA of the CDR3 is TGCGCCAGCAGCCAAGAGCTAACCGGGACATTGGCGGTGAATGAGCAGTTCTTC. This chain connects TRBV4-1 to TRBJ2-1, with D possibly matching TRBD1 (6 bases). Trimming cost V 0 bases and J 7 bases, with 22 bases left between them. The CDR3 has 18 amino acids. Germline CDR1 MGHRA, CDR2 YSYEKL.

The gene calls are TRBV7-9 and TRBJ2-7, with 7 bases fitting TRBD1. Germline CDR1 SEHNR, CDR2 FQNEAQ (reference sequence). The CDR3 consists of 16 residues. Trimming removed 3 bases from V and 3 bases from J; junction bases left unmatched: 11. The chain's CDR3 is CASSLGQPILHYEQYF. The CDR3 DNA follows: TGTGCCAGCAGCTTGGGACAGCCTATCCTACACTACGAGCAGTACTTC.

V is TRBV10-3 and J is TRBJ2-1; TRBD2 might be the D (6 bases). This CDR3 has 15 residues. Germline V gene sequence: CDR1 ENHRY, CDR2 SYGVKD. Trimming shortened V by 5 bases and J by 8 bases, and 19 bases separated the two germline ends. CDR3 sequence: CAISSPGLRIYEQFF. DNA of the CDR3: TGTGCCATCAGTTCCCCGGGACTTAGAATCTATGAGCAGTTCTTC.

The chain carries TRBV29-1 and TRBJ1-1; D possibly corresponds to TRBD1 (5 bases). The CDR3 runs 13 residues. V dropped 8 bases and J dropped 1 base, with 14 bases sitting between them. The germline gives CDR1 SQVTM, CDR2 ANQGSEA. The CDR3, as DNA: TGCAGCTCCCGACCTGGGGCGAACACTGAAGCTTTCTTT. It encodes CSSRPGANTEAFF.

In this sample, this clone turned up once. The chain uses TRBV5-8 and TRBJ2-3, with 8 positions matching TRBD1. The length of the CDR3 is 15 residues. Losses at the gene ends were 2 bases for V and 3 bases for J; bases not matched to a gene: 5. The germline CDR1 and CDR2 sequences are SGHTS and YDEGEE. The CDR3 sequence: CASSLGQGRTDTQYF. The CDR3 DNA follows: TGTGCCAGCAGCTTAGGACAGGGAAGGACAGATACGCAGTATTTT.

The chain employs TRBV9 and TRBJ2-1, with D maybe TRBD1 (6 bases). Germline CDR1 reads SGDLS; CDR2 reads YYNGEE. The CDR3 totals 15 residues. Trimming removed 4 bases at V and 0 bases at J, with 11 bases between. CDR3 sequence reads: CASSLTGTSYNEQFF. CDR3 DNA sequence: TGTGCCAGCAGCCTAACAGGGACCTCCTACAATGAGCAGTTCTTC.

The genes are TRBV6-1 and TRBJ2-7; 7 bases line up with TRBD2. This CDR3 spans 13 amino acids. CDR1 is MNHNS, CDR2 SASEGT, per germline. Trimming removed 5 bases from V and 7 bases from J; junction bases left unmatched: 8. The CDR3 reads CASSPREAGEQYF. The CDR3 DNA reads TGTGCCAGCAGTCCTCGTGAAGCGGGGGAGCAGTACTTC.

The chain uses TRBV11-3 and TRBJ1-1, with 7 nucleotides matching TRBD1. V lost 7 bases, J lost 1 base, and 6 bases stayed unmatched. The germline V gene encodes CDR1 SGHNT and CDR2 YENEEA. This CDR3 has 14 amino acids. This chain's CDR3 is CASIPGQRNTEAFF. CDR3 sequence (DNA): TGTGCCAGCATCCCGGGACAGAGGAACACTGAAGCTTTCTTT. The entire variable domain, with the rest obtained from reference TRBV11-3 and TRBJ1-1, is as follows: EAGVVQSPRYKIIEKKQPVAFWCNPISGHNTLYWYLQNLGQGPELLIRYENEEAVDDSQLPKDRFSAERLKGVDSTLKIQPAELGDSAVYLCASIPGQRNTEAFFGQGTRLTVV.

This chain connects TRBV5-6 to TRBJ2-7; the D gene is possibly TRBD1 (6 bases). The germline CDR1 and CDR2 sequences are SGHDT and YYEEEE. This CDR3 contains 15 residues. V gave up 1 base and J gave up 0 bases, with 11 bases separating them. CDR3 protein: CASSLSTGPSYEQYF. CDR3 nucleotide sequence: TGTGCCAGCAGCTTGTCCACAGGGCCCTCCTACGAGCAGTACTTC.

The rearrangement links TRBV2 to TRBJ2-5; no clear D. There are 12 residues in the CDR3. CDR1 is SNHLY, CDR2 FYNNEI, per germline. The V and J ends lost 7 bases and 5 bases respectively, with 11 bases between them. CDR3 coding DNA: TGTGCCAGCACCGCCGCGCGGGAGACCCAGTACTTC. Protein sequence: CASTAARETQYF. Full variable domain (outside the CDR3, taken from reference TRBV2 and TRBJ2-5): EPEVTQTPSHQVTQMGQEVILRCVPISNHLYFYWYRQILGQKVEFLVSFYNNEISEKSEIFDDQFSVERPDGSNFTLKIRSTKLEDSAMYFCASTAARETQYFGPGTRLLVL.

The gene calls are TRBV7-3 and TRBJ2-6, with D possibly TRBD2 on 7 matching bases. The CDR3 loop spans 16 amino acids. In germline, CDR1 is SGHTA, CDR2 FQGTGA. Trimming pared 5 bases from V and 2 bases from J, leaving 13 bases between. The CDR3 loop is CASSEQGRAGANVLTF. CDR3 coding DNA: TGTGCCAGCAGCGAGCAGGGGAGGGCTGGGGCCAACGTCCTGACTTTC. The whole variable domain, remainder taken from reference TRBV7-3 and TRBJ2-6, is GAGVSQTPSNKVTEKGKYVELRCDPISGHTALYWYRQSLGQGPEFLIYFQGTGAADDSGLPNDRFFAVRPEGSVSTLKIQRTERGDSAVYLCASSEQGRAGANVLTFGAGSRLTVL.

J is TRBJ2-7 and V is TRBV6-5, with 9 nucleotides matching TRBD2. V trimming: 6 bases; J trimming: 4 bases; junction bases outside the gene matches: 10. The CDR3 spans 15 residues. Germline CDR1 MNHEY, CDR2 SVGAGI. CDR3 sequence (DNA): TGTGCCAGCAGACCAGCGGGGGGCAGGATATACGAGCAGTACTTC. Its translation is CASRPAGGRIYEQYF.

This clone was seen a single time. V gene TRBV30 combines with J gene TRBJ2-5; a possible D gene is TRBD1 (6 bases). The J call may be wrong; the DNA end is better matched by TRBJ2-7. The germline V gene has CDR1 GTSNPN and CDR2 SVGIG (reference sequence). The CDR3 covers 19 residues. The CDR3 loop reads CAWSRPHSRTGQPTYEQYF. The CDR3 DNA reads TGTGCCTGGAGTAGACCCCATTCGCGGACCGGACAGCCTACCTACGAGCAGTACTTC.

The rearrangement uses TRBV6-1 and TRBJ2-2; TRBD2 is a possible D gene (6 bases). CDR3 size: 14 residues. Germline assignment: CDR1 MNHNS and CDR2 SASEGT. Trimming pared 4 bases from V and 11 bases from J, leaving 17 bases between. The CDR3 nucleotides read TGTGCCAGCAGTGGTGGACGGTTGGGGGGAGAGCTGTTTTTT. Translating gives CASSGGRLGGELFF.

The CDR3 loop reads CASSYSYEQYF. The CDR3 nucleotides read TGTGCCAGCAGCTACAGCTACGAGCAGTACTTC. V gene TRBV5-6 combines with J gene TRBJ2-7; D gene unclear. CDR1 and CDR2 from the germline V gene are SGHDT and YYEEEE. This CDR3 is built from 11 residues. Trimming shortened V by 3 bases and J by 3 bases, and 4 bases separated the two germline ends.

The chain has TRBV5-1 and TRBJ1-4; 9 bases are shared with TRBD1. Trimming at V came to 4 bases and at J to 10 bases, leaving 8 bases not matched to a gene. The CDR3 length is 14 residues. Per germline, CDR1 SGHRS and CDR2 YFSETQ. The chain's CDR3 is CASSGDREMGKLFF. The CDR3 DNA sequence: TGCGCCAGCAGCGGGGACAGGGAGATGGGAAAACTGTTTTTT.